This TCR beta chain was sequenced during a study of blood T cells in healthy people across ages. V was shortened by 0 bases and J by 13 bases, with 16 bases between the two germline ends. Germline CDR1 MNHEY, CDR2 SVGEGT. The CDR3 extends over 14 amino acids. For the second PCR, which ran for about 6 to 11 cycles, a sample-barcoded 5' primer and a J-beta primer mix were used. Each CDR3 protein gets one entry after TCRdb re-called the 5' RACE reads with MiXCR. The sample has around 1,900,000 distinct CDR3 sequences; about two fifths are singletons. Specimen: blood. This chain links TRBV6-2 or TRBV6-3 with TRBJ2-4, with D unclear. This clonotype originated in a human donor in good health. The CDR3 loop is CASSYSLRLNEQYF. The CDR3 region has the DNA TGTGCCAGCAGTTACTCGTTACGACTTAATGAGCAGTACTTC.